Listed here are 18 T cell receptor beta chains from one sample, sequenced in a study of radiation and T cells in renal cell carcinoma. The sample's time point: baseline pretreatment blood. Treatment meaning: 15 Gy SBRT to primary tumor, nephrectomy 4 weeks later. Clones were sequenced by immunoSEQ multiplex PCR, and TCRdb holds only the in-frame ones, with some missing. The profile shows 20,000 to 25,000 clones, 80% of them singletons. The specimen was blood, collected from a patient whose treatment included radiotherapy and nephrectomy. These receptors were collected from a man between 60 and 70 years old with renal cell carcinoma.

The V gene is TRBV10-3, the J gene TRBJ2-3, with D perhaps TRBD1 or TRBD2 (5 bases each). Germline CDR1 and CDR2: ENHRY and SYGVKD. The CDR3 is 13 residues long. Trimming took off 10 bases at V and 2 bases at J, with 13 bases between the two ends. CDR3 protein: CATGDGTTDTQYF. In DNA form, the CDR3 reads TGTGCCACCGGGGACGGGACCACAGATACGCAGTATTTT.

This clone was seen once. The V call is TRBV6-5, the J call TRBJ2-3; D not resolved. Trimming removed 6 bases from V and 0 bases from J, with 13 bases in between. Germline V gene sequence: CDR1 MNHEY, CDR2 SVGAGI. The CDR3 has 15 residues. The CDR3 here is CASRPEEISTDTQYF. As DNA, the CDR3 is TGTGCCAGCAGACCTGAGGAAATTAGCACAGATACGCAGTATTTT.

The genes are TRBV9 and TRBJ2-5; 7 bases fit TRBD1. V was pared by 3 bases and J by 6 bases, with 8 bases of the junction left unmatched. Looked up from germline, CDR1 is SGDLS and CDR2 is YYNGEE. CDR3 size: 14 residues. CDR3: CASSASTGRKTQYF. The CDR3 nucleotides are TGTGCCAGCAGCGCGTCGACAGGGAGAAAGACCCAGTACTTC.

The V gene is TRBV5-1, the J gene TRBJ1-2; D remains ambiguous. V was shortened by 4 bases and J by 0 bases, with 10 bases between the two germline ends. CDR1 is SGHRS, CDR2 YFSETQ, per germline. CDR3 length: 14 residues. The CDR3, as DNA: TGCGCCAGCAGCACGACACCAGCTAACTATGGCTACACCTTC. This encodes CASSTTPANYGYTF.

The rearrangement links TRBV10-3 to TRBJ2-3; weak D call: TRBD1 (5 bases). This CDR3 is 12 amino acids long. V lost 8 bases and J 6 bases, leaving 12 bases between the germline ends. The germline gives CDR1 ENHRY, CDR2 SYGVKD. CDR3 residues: CAIARKGDTQYF. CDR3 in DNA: TGTGCCATCGCCAGAAAGGGGGATACGCAGTATTTT.

The CDR3 DNA reads TGTGCCACCACTACTAGCGGGAGGGGGTACAATGAGCAGTTCTTC. Translated: CATTTSGRGYNEQFF. The chain couples TRBV6-5 to TRBJ2-1; TRBD2 matches 13 bases. Germline V gene data show CDR1 as MNHEY and CDR2 as SVGAGI. The CDR3 totals 15 residues. V shed 10 bases and J 4 bases; nucleotides not matched to a gene: 7.

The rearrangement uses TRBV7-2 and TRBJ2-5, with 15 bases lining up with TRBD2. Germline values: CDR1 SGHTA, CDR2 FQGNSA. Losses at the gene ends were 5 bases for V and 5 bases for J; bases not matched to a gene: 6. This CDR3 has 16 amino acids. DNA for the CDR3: TGTGCCAGCAGCATCGGACTAGCGGGAGGGTCGGAGACCCAGTACTTC. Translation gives CASSIGLAGGSETQYF.

The CDR3: CASSLGGSNEQFF. The CDR3 region has the DNA TGTGCCAGCAGCTTAGGCGGGAGCAATGAGCAGTTCTTC. V usage is TRBV11-3 and J usage is TRBJ2-1; 7 bases agree with TRBD2. The CDR3 is 13 residues long. V lost 1 base to trimming and J lost 6 bases; unmatched junction nucleotides: 0. Germline CDR1 SGHNT, CDR2 YENEEA.

The CDR3 loop reads CASSLGPGSSGRVSTEQFF. The CDR3 nucleotides read TGTGCCAGCAGCTTAGGTCCAGGTTCGAGCGGGAGGGTCAGCACGGAGCAGTTCTTC. V and J are TRBV7-6 and TRBJ2-1; 10 nucleotides match TRBD2. The CDR3 length is 19 residues. Germline CDR1 is SGHVS and CDR2 is FNYEAQ. Trimming took 1 base from V and 10 from J; bases not matched to a gene: 19.

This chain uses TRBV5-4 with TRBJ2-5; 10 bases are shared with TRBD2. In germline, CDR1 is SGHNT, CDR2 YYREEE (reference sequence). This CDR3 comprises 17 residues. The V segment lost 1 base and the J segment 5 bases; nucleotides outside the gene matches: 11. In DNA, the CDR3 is TGTGCCAGCAGCTTGTCCCCCAGCGGGAGGGCCAGGGAGACCCAGTACTTC. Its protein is CASSLSPSGRARETQYF.

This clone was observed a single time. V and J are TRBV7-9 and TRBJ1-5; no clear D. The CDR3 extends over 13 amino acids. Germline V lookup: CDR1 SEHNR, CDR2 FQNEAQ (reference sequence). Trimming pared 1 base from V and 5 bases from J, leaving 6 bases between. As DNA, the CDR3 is TGTGCCAGCAGCTTAGGGGTGGATCAGCCCCAGCATTTT. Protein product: CASSLGVDQPQHF.

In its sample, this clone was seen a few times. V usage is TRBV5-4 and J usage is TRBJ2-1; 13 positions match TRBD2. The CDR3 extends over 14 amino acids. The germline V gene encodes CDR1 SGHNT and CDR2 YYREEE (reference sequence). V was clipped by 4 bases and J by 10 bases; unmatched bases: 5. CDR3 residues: CASSRTSGRGEQFF. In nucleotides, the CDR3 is TGTGCCAGCAGCCGGACTAGCGGGAGAGGGGAGCAGTTCTTC.

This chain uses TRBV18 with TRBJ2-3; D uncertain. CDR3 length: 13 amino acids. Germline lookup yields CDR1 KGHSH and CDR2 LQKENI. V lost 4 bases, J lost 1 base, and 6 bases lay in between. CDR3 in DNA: TGTGCCAGCTCACTCAGGCGCACAGATACGCAGTATTTT. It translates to CASSLRRTDTQYF. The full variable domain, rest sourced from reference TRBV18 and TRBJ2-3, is NAGVMQNPRHLVRRRGQEARLRCSPMKGHSHVYWYRQLPEEGLKFMVYLQKENIIDESGMPKERFSAEFPKEGPSILRIQQVVRGDSAAYFCASSLRRTDTQYFGPGTRLTVL.

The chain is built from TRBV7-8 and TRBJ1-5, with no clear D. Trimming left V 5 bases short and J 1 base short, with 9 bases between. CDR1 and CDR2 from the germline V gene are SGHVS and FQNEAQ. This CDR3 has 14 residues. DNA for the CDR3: TGTGCCAGCAGCCCGTGGGCGAGCAATCAGCCCCAGCATTTT. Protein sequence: CASSPWASNQPQHF.

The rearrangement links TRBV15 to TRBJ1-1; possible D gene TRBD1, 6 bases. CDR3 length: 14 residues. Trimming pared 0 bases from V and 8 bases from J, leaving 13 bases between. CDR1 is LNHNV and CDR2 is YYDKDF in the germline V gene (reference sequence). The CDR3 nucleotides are TGTGCCACCAGCAGAGACATAACCGGGACAGAAGCTTTCTTT. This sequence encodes CATSRDITGTEAFF.

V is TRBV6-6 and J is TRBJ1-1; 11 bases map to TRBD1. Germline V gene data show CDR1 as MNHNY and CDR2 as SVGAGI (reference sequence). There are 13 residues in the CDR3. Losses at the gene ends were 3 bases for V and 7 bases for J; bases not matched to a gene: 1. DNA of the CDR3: TGTGCCAGCAGTTATGGGACAGGGGGTGAAGCTTTCTTT. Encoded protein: CASSYGTGGEAFF.

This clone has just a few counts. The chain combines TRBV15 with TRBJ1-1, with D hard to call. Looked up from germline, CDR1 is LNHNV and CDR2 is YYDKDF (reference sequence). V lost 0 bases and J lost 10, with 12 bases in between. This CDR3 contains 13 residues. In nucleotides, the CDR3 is TGTGCCACCAGCAGAGAATTACTCCTTGGAGCTTTCTTT. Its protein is CATSRELLLGAFF.

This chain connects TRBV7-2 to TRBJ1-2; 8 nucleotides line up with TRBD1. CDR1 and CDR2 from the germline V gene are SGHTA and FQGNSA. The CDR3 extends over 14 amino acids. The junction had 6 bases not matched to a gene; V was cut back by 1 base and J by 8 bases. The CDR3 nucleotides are TGTGCCAGCAGCTTAGGCGTGACAGGGGAGGGCTACACCTTC. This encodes CASSLGVTGEGYTF.